This T cell receptor beta chain was recorded in a study of regulatory T cells in long-lasting Graves disease. Study conclusions and caveats: Between persistent patients, more than 2,500 public clonotypes were shared, exceeding the roughly 1,000 shared between new patients.

In germline, CDR1 is KGHDR, CDR2 SFDVKD. V was pared by 4 bases and J by 5 bases, with 16 bases between. The CDR3 extends over 16 amino acids. Time point indicated: newly diagnosed GD, antithyroid drugs for less than 3 months. The authors made the TCR library using RNA they extracted from PBMCs. HTBI primers from iRepertoire and Arm-PCR of CDR3 regions yielded the TCR beta libraries. Using its own MiXCR run on the multiplex PCR reads, TCRdb lists one record per CDR3 protein. Here the sample spans more than 300,000 distinct CDR3 sequences, about 16% being singletons. This clonotype was counted many times. Antigen: not known. These data were also filed under a second study, of T cells in Graves' hyperthyroidism and ophthalmopathy.

The material sequenced was peripheral blood mononuclear cells (PBMCs), taken at new diagnosis, from a patient treated with antithyroid drugs. The V and J genes are TRBV24-1 and TRBJ2-2, with D tentatively TRBD2 (5 bases). This clonotype originated in a woman under 30 with Graves disease. Here the CDR3 reads CATSEPGVGKTGELFF. The CDR3 DNA reads TGTGCCACCAGTGAACCCGGGGTAGGGAAGACCGGGGAGCTGTTTTTT.